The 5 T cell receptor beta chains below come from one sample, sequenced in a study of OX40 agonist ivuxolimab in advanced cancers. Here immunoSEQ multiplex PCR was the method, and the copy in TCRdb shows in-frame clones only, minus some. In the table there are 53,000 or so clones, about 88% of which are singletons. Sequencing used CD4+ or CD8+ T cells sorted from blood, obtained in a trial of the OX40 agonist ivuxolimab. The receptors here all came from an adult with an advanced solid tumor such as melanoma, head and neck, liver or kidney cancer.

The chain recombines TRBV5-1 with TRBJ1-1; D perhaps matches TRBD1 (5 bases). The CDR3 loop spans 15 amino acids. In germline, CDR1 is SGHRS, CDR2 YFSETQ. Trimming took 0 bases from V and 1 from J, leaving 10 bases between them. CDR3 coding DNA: TGCGCCAGCAGCTTGGTTGGCAGGGCGAACACTGAAGCTTTCTTT. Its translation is CASSLVGRANTEAFF.

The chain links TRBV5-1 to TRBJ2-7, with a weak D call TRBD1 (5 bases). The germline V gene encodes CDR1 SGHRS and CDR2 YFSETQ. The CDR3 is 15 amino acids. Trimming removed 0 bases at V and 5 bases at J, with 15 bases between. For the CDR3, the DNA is TGCGCCAGCAGCTTGGGGCAGGGAAGAAGACACGAGCAGTACTTC. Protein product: CASSLGQGRRHEQYF.

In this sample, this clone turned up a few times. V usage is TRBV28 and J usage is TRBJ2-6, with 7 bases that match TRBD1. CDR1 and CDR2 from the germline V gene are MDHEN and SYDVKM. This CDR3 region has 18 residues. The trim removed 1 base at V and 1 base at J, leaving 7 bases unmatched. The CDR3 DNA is TGTGCCAGCAGTTTATTACTTAACAGGGGATCTGGGGCCAACGTCCTGACTTTC. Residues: CASSLLLNRGSGANVLTF.

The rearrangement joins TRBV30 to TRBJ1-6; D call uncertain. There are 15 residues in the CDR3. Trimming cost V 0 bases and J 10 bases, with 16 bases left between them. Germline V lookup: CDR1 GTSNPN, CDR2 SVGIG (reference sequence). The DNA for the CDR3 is TGTGCCTGGAGTGTACGTGAATCGAGGGAGTCACCCCTCCACTTT. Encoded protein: CAWSVRESRESPLHF. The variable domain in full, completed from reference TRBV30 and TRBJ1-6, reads SQTIHQWPATLVQPVGSPLSLECTVEGTSNPNLYWYRQAAGRGLQLLFYSVGIGQISSEVPQNLSASRPQDRQFILSSKKLLLSDSGFYLCAWSVRESRESPLHFGNGTRLTVT.

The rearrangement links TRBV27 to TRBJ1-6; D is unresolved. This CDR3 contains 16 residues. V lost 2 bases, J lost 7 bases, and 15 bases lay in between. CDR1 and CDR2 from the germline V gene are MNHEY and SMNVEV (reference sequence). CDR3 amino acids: CASSLIRAGRNSPLHF. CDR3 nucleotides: TGTGCCAGCAGTTTAATAAGGGCAGGAAGGAATTCACCCCTCCACTTT.